The text below deals with one TCR beta chain. Sequencing was performed with immunoSEQ multiplex PCR; in TCRdb, only in-frame clones are kept and a portion is missing. The table lists roughly 79,000 clones, approximately 84% of them singletons. The data were taken from a study of control samples from healthy donors and cancer patients. The material sequenced was blood. The sequence came from a man between 50 and 59 years old in good health.

The CDR3 sequence: CSARNEKLFF. For the CDR3, the DNA is TGCAGTGCTAGAAACGAAAAACTGTTTTTT. The gene calls are TRBV20-1 and TRBJ1-4; D is unresolved. The CDR3 extends over 10 amino acids. From germline, CDR1 is DFQATT and CDR2 SNEGSKA (reference sequence). Trimming took 2 bases from V and 8 from J, leaving 3 bases between them.